The TCR beta chain under discussion was sequenced for a study of beta chain features in type 1 diabetes. Germline lookup yields CDR1 KGHSH and CDR2 LQKENI. This CDR3 comprises 15 residues. The trim removed 5 bases at V and 9 bases at J, leaving 11 bases unmatched. The isolated RNA, all of it, was reverse transcribed, so expressed TCRB transcripts were what got sequenced. The repertoire was sequenced with immunoSEQ multiplex PCR; TCRdb's copy has only in-frame clones and lacks some. The sample shows 350,000 to 400,000 clones, more than 13% of them seen only once. This TCR came from a woman younger than 35 in good health. The sample consisted of naive CD4+ T cells from blood. The genes are TRBV18 and TRBJ2-1; 9 bases match TRBD2. Here the CDR3 reads CASSYLAGPRSEQFF. CDR3 in DNA: TGTGCCAGCTCATACCTAGCGGGACCCCGTAGTGAGCAGTTCTTC. Together with reference TRBV18 and TRBJ2-1, the CDR3 gives the full variable domain: NAGVMQNPRHLVRRRGQEARLRCSPMKGHSHVYWYRQLPEEGLKFMVYLQKENIIDESGMPKERFSAEFPKEGPSILRIQQVVRGDSAAYFCASSYLAGPRSEQFFGPGTRLTVL.